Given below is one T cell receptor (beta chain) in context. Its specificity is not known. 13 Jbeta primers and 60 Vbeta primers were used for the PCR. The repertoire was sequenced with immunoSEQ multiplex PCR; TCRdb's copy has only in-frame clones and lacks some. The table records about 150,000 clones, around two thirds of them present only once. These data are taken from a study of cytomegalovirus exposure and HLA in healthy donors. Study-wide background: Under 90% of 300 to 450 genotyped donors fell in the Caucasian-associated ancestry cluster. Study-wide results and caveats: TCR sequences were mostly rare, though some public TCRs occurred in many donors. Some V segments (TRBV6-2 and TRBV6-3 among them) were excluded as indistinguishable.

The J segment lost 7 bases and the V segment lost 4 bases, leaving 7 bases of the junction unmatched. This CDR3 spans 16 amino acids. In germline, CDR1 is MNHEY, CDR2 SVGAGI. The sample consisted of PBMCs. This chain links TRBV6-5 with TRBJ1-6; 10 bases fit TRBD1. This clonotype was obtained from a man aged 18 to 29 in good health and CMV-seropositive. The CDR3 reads CASSLTTGGANSPLHF. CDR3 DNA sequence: TGTGCCAGCAGTTTGACGACAGGGGGCGCGAATTCACCCCTCCACTTT.